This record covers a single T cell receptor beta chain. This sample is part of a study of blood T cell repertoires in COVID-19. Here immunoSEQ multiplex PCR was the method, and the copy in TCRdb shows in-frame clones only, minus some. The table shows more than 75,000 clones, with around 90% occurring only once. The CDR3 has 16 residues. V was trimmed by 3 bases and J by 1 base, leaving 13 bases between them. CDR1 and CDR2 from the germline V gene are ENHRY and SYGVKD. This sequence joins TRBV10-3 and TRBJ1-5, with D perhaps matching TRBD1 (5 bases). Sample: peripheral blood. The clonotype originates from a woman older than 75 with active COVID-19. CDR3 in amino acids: CAISDRPGGSNQPQHF. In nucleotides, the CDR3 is TGTGCCATCAGTGATAGGCCGGGGGGGAGCAATCAGCCCCAGCATTTT.